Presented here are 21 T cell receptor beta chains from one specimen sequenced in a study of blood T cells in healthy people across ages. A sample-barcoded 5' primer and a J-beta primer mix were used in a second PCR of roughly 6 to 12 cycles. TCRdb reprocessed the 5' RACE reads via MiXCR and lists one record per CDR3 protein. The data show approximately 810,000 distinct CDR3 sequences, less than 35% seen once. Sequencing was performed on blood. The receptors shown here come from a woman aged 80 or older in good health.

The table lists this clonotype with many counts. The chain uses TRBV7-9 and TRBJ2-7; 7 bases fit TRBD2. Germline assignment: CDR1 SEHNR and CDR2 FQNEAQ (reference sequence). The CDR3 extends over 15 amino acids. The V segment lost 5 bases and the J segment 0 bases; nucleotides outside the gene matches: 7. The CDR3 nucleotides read TGTGCCAGCAGCCCAGGGCCGGGGGGCTCCTACGAGCAGTACTTC. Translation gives CASSPGPGGSYEQYF.

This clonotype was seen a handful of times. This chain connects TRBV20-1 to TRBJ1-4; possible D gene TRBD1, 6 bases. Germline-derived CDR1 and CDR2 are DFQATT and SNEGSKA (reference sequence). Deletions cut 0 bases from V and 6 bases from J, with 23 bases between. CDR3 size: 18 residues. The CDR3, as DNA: TGCAGTGCTAGAGATCCGAACTCGCAGGGGCCTATTGATGAAAAACTGTTTTTT. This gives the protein CSARDPNSQGPIDEKLFF.

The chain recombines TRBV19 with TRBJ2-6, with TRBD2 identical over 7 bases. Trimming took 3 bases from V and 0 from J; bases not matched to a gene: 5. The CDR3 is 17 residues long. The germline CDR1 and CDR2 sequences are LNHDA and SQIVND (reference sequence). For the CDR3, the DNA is TGTGCCAGTAGTATGAGCGGGAAGGTCTCTGGGGCCAACGTCCTGACTTTC. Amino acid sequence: CASSMSGKVSGANVLTF.

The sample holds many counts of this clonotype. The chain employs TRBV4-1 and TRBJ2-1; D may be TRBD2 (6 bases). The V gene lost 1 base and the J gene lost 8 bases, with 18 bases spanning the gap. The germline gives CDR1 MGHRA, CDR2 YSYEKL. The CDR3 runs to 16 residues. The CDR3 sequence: CASSQARTSNGDEQFF. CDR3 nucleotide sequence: TGCGCCAGCAGCCAAGCTCGTACTAGCAATGGCGATGAGCAGTTCTTC.

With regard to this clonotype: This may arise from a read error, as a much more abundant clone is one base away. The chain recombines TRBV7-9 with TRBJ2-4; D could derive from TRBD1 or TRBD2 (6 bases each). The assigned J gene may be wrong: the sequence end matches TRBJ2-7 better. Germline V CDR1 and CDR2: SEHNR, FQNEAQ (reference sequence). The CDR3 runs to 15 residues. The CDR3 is CASGPAGDSTYEQYF. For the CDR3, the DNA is TGTGCCAGCGGCCCCGCAGGGGACTCAACCTACGAGCAGTACTTC.

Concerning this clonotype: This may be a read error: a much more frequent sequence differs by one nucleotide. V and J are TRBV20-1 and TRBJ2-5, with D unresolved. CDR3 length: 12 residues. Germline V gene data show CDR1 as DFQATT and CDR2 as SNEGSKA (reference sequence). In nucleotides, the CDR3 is TGCAGGGCTAGTGGGCAGCAAGAGACCCAGTACTTC. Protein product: CRASGQQETQYF.

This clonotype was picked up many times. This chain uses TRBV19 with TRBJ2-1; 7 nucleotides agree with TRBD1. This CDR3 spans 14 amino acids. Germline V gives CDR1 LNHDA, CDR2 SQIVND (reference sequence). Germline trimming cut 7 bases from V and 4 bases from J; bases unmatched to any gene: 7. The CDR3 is CASKERDRYNEQFF. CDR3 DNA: TGTGCCAGTAAGGAAAGGGACAGATACAATGAGCAGTTCTTC.

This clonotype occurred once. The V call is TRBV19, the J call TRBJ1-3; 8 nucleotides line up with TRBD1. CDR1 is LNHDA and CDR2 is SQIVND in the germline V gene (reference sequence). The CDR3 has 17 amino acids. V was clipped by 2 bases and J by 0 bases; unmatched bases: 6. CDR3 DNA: TGTGCCAGTAGTATACGTCGGACAGGGTCCTCTGGAAACACCATATATTTT. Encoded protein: CASSIRRTGSSGNTIYF.

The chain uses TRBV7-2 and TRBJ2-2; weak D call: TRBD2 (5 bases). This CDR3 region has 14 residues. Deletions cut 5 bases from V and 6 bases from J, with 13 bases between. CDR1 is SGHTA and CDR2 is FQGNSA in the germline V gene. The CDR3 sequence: CASSVITRAGELFF. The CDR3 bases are TGTGCCAGCAGCGTAATCACGCGGGCCGGGGAGCTGTTTTTT.

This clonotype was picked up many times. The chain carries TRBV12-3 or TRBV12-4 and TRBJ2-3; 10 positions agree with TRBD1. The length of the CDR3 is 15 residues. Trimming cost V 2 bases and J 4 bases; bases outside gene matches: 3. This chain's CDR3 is CASSLRQGAADTQYF. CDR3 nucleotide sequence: TGTGCCAGCAGTTTAAGACAGGGGGCAGCAGATACGCAGTATTTT.

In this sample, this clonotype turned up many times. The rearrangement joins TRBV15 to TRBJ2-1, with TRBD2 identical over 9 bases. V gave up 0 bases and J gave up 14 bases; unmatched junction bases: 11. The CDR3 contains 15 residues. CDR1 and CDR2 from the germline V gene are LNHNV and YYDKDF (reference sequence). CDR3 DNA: TGTGCCACCAGCAGAGATAATAGCGGGGGAGCATGGGAGTTCTTC. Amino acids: CATSRDNSGGAWEFF.

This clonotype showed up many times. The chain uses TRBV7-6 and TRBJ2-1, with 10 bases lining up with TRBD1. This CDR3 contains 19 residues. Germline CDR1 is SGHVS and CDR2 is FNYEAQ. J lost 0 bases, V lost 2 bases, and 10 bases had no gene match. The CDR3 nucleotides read TGTGCCAGCAGCTTACTGACAGGGGGCTTATCCAGCTCCTACAATGAGCAGTTCTTC. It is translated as CASSLLTGGLSSSYNEQFF. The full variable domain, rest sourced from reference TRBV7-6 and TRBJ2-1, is GAGVSQSPRYKVTKRGQDVALRCDPISGHVSLYWYRQALGQGPEFLTYFNYEAQQDKSGLPNDRFSAERPEGSISTLTIQRTEQRDSAMYRCASSLLTGGLSSSYNEQFFGPGTRLTVL.

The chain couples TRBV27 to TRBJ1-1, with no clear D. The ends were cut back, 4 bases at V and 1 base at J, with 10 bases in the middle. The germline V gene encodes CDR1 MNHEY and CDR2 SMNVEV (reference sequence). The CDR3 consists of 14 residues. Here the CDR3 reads CASSSNTANTEAFF. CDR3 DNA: TGTGCCAGCAGTTCGAATACAGCGAACACTGAAGCTTTCTTT.

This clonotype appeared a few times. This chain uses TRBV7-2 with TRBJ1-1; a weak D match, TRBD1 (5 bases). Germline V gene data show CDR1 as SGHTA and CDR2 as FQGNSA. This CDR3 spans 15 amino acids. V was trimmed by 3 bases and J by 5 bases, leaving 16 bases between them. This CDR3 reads CASSLPQGGGTEAFF. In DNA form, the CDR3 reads TGTGCCAGCAGCTTGCCCCAGGGAGGAGGGACTGAAGCTTTCTTT.

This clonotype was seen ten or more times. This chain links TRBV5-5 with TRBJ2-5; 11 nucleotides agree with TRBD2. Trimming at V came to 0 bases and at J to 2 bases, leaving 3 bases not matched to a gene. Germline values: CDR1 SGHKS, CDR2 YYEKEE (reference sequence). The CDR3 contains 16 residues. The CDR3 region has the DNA TGTGCCAGCAGCTTGGGACTAGCGGGGCGTCAAGAGACCCAGTACTTC. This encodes CASSLGLAGRQETQYF. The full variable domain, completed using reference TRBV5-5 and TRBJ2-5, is DAGVTQSPTHLIKTRGQQVTLRCSPISGHKSVSWYQQVLGQGPQFIFQYYEKEERGRGNFPDRFSARQFPNYSSELNVNALLLGDSALYLCASSLGLAGRQETQYFGPGTRLLVL.

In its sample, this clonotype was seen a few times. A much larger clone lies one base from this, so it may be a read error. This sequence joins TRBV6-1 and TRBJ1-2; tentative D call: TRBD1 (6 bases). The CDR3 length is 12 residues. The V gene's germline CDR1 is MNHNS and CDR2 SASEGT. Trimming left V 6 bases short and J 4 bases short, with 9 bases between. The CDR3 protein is CASRPTGYGYTF. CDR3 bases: TGTGCCAGCAGGCCGACAGGCTATGGCTACACCTTC.

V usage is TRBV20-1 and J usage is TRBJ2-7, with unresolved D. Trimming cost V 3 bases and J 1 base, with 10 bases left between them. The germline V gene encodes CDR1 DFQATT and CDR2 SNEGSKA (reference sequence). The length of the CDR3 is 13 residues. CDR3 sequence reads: CSARRPESYEQYF. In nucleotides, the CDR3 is TGCAGTGCTAGGCGTCCAGAGTCCTACGAGCAGTACTTC.

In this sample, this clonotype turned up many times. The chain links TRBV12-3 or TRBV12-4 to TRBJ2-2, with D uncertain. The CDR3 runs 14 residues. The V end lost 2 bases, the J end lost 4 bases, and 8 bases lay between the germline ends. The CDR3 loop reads CASSLRLSTGELFF. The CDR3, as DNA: TGTGCCAGCAGTTTAAGGCTATCCACCGGGGAGCTGTTTTTT.

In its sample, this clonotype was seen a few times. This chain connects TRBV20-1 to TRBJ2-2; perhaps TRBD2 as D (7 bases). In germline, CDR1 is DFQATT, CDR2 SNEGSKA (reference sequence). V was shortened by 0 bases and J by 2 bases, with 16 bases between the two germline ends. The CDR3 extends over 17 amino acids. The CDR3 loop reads CSARDRKGGSNTGELFF. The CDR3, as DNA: TGCAGTGCTAGAGATAGGAAGGGGGGGTCAAACACCGGGGAGCTGTTTTTT.

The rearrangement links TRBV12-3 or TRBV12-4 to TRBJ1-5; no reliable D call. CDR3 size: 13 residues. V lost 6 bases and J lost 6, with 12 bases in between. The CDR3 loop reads CASSQFEGQPQHF. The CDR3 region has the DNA TGTGCCAGCAGCCAGTTTGAGGGTCAGCCCCAGCATTTT.

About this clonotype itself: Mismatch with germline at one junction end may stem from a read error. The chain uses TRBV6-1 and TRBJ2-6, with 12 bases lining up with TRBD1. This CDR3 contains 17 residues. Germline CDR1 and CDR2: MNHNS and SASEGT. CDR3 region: CASSRGQGASGANVPTF. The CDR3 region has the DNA TGTGCCAGCAGTAGGGGACAGGGGGCTTCAGGGGCCAACGTCCCGACTTTC.